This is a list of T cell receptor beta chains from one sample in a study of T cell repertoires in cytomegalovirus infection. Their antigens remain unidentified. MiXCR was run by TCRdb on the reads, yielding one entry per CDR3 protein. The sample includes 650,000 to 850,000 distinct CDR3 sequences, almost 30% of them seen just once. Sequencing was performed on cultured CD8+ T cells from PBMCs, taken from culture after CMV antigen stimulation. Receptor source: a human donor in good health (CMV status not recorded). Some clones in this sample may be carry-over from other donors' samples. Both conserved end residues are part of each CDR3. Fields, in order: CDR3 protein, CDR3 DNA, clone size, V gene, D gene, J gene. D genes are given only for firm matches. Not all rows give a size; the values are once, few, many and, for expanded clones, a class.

CASSPKGSEQFF,TGTGCCAGCAGTCCTAAAGGTAGTGAGCAGTTCTTC,.,TRBV27,.,TRBJ2-1
CASSIQATHYEQYF,TGTGCCAGCAGCATACAGGCAACCCACTACGAGCAGTACTTC,few,TRBV11-1,.,TRBJ2-7
CASSSGAEHTEAFF,TGTGCCAGCAGCTCCGGGGCAGAACACACTGAAGCTTTCTTT,.,TRBV11-2,.,TRBJ1-1
CASSLILASADTQYF,TGTGCCAGCAGTTTAATACTGGCGAGCGCAGATACGCAGTATTTT,few,TRBV27,.,TRBJ2-3
CASSPFAGAGELFF,TGTGCCAGCAGCCCGTTCGCGGGGGCCGGGGAGCTGTTTTTT,few,TRBV27,TRBD2,TRBJ2-2
CASSPARTGSPLHF,TGTGCCAGCAGTCCCGCTCGGACAGGGTCACCCCTCCACTTT,.,TRBV27,TRBD1,TRBJ1-6
CASSPLRDGHYEQYF,TGTGCCAGCAGTCCTCTCCGGGACGGTCACTACGAGCAGTACTTC,many,TRBV6-1,.,TRBJ2-7
CASSYKGTEAFF,TGTGCCAGCAGTTACAAGGGCACTGAAGCTTTCTTT,.,TRBV6-5,.,TRBJ1-1
CASSLPDRGRTEAFF,TGTGCCAGCAGCTTACCCGACAGGGGCCGCACTGAAGCTTTCTTT,few,TRBV7-9,TRBD1,TRBJ1-1
CASSAAQPNRGRPKVYTF,TGTGCCAGCAGCGCAGCCCAACCAAACAGGGGGAGACCAAAAGTCTACACCTTC,many,TRBV7-8,TRBD1,TRBJ1-2
CASSFVGQPQHF,TGTGCCAGCAGTTTCGTGGGTCAGCCCCAGCATTTT,many,TRBV12-3/TRBV12-4,.,TRBJ1-5
CAIGTTRNEQFF,TGTGCCATCGGCACTACGAGGAATGAGCAGTTCTTC,few,TRBV10-3,.,TRBJ2-1
CATKAGNEQFF,TGTGCCACCAAAGCGGGAAATGAGCAGTTCTTC,.,TRBV12-3/TRBV12-4,TRBD2,TRBJ2-1
CASSQESRTGSYTGELFF,TGCGCCAGCAGCCAAGAAAGTAGGACAGGGAGCTACACCGGGGAGCTGTTTTTT,few,TRBV4-1,TRBD1,TRBJ2-2
CASSHTFSPGGTGELFF,TGCGCCAGCAGCCATACCTTCTCCCCGGGGGGGACCGGGGAGCTGTTTTTT,.,TRBV4-1,TRBD2,TRBJ2-2
CASSQGGGGTAFF,TGCGCCAGCAGCCAAGGTGGCGGAGGAACCGCTTTCTTT,.,TRBV4-3,.,TRBJ1-1
CASSYRPFSEEQFF,TGTGCCAGCAGTTACAGACCCTTCAGCGAGGAGCAGTTCTTC,once,TRBV6-1,.,TRBJ2-1
CASSQSGGTDTQYF,TGTGCCAGCAGCCAGAGCGGGGGGACAGATACGCAGTATTTT,few,TRBV14,TRBD2,TRBJ2-3
CASSLTSIDTEAFF,TGTGCCAGCAGTTTGACATCTATTGACACTGAAGCTTTCTTT,.,TRBV12-3/TRBV12-4,.,TRBJ1-1
CASSLSGHLTDTQYF,TGTGCCAGCAGTTTGTCGGGACACCTCACAGATACGCAGTATTTT,.,TRBV27,.,TRBJ2-3
CSAQTDSAVVGGNQPQHF,TGCAGTGCTCAGACGGACAGTGCCGTAGTAGGGGGCAATCAGCCCCAGCATTTT,.,TRBV20-1,.,TRBJ1-5
CASRTLMGEQFF,TGTGCCAGCAGAACCCTTATGGGTGAGCAGTTCTTC,.,TRBV27,.,TRBJ2-1
CASKLSAGSGYTDTQYF,TGTGCCAGCAAACTCTCCGCTGGTAGCGGTTACACAGATACGCAGTATTTT,few,TRBV12-3/TRBV12-4,.,TRBJ2-3
CATSRESWNTGELFF,TGTGCCACCAGCAGAGAATCATGGAACACCGGGGAGCTGTTTTTT,.,TRBV15,.,TRBJ2-2
CASKTGSYEQYF,TGTGCCAGCAAGACAGGGTCCTACGAGCAGTACTTC,few,TRBV6-5,TRBD1,TRBJ2-7
CASGQGMNTEAFF,TGTGCCAGCGGGCAGGGCATGAACACTGAAGCTTTCTTT,few,TRBV6-1,.,TRBJ1-1
CASSLSAPDRGWGQPQHF,TGTGCCAGCAGCTTATCGGCCCCAGACAGGGGATGGGGCCAGCCCCAGCATTTT,few,TRBV7-6,TRBD1,TRBJ1-5
CASTWGQGIREPQHF,TGTGCCAGCACCTGGGGCCAGGGAATAAGGGAGCCCCAGCATTTT,.,TRBV12-3/TRBV12-4,.,TRBJ1-5
CATLPGTGDSDTQYF,TGTGCCACGTTACCTGGGACAGGGGACTCAGATACGCAGTATTTT,few,TRBV10-3,TRBD1,TRBJ2-3
CSAPDRVNTEAFF,TGCAGTGCTCCGGACAGGGTGAACACTGAAGCTTTCTTT,.,TRBV20-1,TRBD1,TRBJ1-1
CASSPDRGTMNTEAFF,TGTGCCAGCAGCCCCGACAGGGGGACCATGAACACTGAAGCTTTCTTT,.,TRBV6-2/TRBV6-3,TRBD1,TRBJ1-1
CASSPRAATNEKLFF,TGTGCCAGCAGCCCCCGGGCTGCAACTAATGAAAAACTGTTTTTT,.,TRBV6-6,.,TRBJ1-4
CSARGALAVSYYEQYF,TGCAGTGCTAGAGGGGCACTAGCGGTGTCATACTACGAGCAGTACTTC,.,TRBV20-1,TRBD2,TRBJ2-7
CASSLAGNRFNQETQYF,TGTGCCAGCAGCTTAGCGGGAAACCGCTTTAACCAAGAGACCCAGTACTTC,few,TRBV5-4,TRBD2,TRBJ2-5
CASSQAWDSWETQYF,TGTGCCAGCAGCCAAGCCTGGGACAGTTGGGAGACCCAGTACTTC,few,TRBV14,TRBD1,TRBJ2-5
CASSQDRDSPLHF,TGCGCCAGCAGCCAAGATCGAGATTCACCCCTCCACTTT,.,TRBV4-1,.,TRBJ1-6
CASSYTHSGANVLTF,TGTGCCAGCAGTTACACACACTCTGGGGCCAACGTCCTGACTTTC,.,TRBV6-8,.,TRBJ2-6
CASSLSIIAGRGAEAFF,TGTGCCAGCAGTTTATCGATAATCGCGGGGCGGGGGGCTGAAGCTTTCTTT,.,TRBV27,.,TRBJ1-1
CASSQENDGEKLFF,TGCGCCAGCAGCCAAGAAAACGACGGTGAAAAACTGTTTTTT,.,TRBV4-3,.,TRBJ1-4
CASSPLGTGGGDEQFF,TGTGCCAGTAGCCCTCTTGGGACAGGGGGTGGAGATGAGCAGTTCTTC,.,TRBV19,TRBD1,TRBJ2-1